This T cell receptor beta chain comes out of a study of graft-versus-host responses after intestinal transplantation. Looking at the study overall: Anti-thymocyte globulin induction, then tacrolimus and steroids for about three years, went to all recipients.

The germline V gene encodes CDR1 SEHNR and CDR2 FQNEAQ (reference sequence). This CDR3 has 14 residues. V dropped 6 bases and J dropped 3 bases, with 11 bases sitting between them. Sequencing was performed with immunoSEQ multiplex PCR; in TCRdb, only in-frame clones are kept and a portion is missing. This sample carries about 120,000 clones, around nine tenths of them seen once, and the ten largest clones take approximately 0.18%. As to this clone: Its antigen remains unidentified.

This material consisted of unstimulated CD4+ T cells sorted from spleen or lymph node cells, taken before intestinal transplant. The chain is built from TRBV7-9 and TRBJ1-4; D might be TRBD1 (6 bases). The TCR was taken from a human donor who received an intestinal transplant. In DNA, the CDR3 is TGTGCCAGCAGGGCTGGGGGCCCTAATGAAAAACTGTTTTTT. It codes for CASRAGGPNEKLFF.